This T cell receptor beta chain came from a study of OX40 agonist ivuxolimab in advanced cancers. Study information: The dose-escalation cohort had hepatocellular carcinoma, melanoma, renal cell or head and neck cancer.

Broader study findings: Some nonresponders also had low normalized T-cell clonal expansion.

The germline CDR1 and CDR2 sequences are MDHEN and SYDVKM. This CDR3 comprises 12 residues. The V gene lost 5 bases and the J gene lost 1 base, with 5 bases spanning the gap. Only one count was recorded for this clone. As yet, its antigen is unknown. Libraries were prepared by immunoSEQ multiplex PCR; TCRdb keeps only in-frame clonotypes and omits some of them. Here the sample spans 63,000 or so clones, almost 85% being singletons. The input for sequencing was CD4+ or CD8+ T cells sorted from blood, taken in a trial of the OX40 agonist ivuxolimab. The rearrangement uses TRBV28 and TRBJ1-1; D is uncertain. This receptor was obtained from an adult with an advanced solid tumor such as melanoma, head and neck, liver or kidney cancer. As DNA, the CDR3 is TGTGCCAGCAGTCCGTGGAACACTGAAGCTTTCTTT. Its protein is CASSPWNTEAFF.